Listed below are T cell receptor beta chains from one sample, sequenced in a study of cytomegalovirus exposure and HLA in healthy donors. The protocol was immunoSEQ multiplex PCR, while the TCRdb copy is restricted to in-frame clones and leaves out a portion. Its table records some 96,000 clones. The specimen sequenced was PBMCs. All receptors derive from a woman in her twenties or thirties in good health and CMV-seronegative. CDR3s include the opening cysteine and the closing phenylalanine or tryptophan. Each record gives: D gene, J gene, V gene, CDR3 length, CDR3 DNA, CDR3 protein. The D gene is left open where the match is weak.

d_gene: -
j_gene: TRBJ1-2
v_gene: TRBV19
len: 12
CDR3nt: TGTGCCAGTAGGACCGGACACCTGGGCTACACCTTC
CDR3aa: CASRTGHLGYTF

d_gene: TRBD1
j_gene: TRBJ1-5
v_gene: TRBV7-9
len: 14
CDR3nt: TGTGCCAGCAGTACAGGGGGCCAAGGTCAGCCCCAGCATTTT
CDR3aa: CASSTGGQGQPQHF

d_gene: -
j_gene: TRBJ1-5
v_gene: TRBV6-5
len: 12
CDR3nt: TGTGTCCAGCGGGTCAGGGCTCAGCCCCAGCATTTT
CDR3aa: CVQRVRAQPQHF

d_gene: TRBD2
j_gene: TRBJ2-3
v_gene: TRBV28
len: 16
CDR3nt: TGTGCCAGCAGCCCGGGACTAGCGGGGTCCCTAGATACGCAGTATTTT
CDR3aa: CASSPGLAGSLDTQYF

d_gene: -
j_gene: TRBJ2-2
v_gene: TRBV19
len: 13
CDR3nt: TGTGCCAGTAGCCCCACGGGCACCGGGGAGCTGTTTTTT
CDR3aa: CASSPTGTGELFF

d_gene: TRBD1
j_gene: TRBJ1-2
v_gene: TRBV27
len: 13
CDR3nt: TGTGCCAGCAGCCCGGGACAGGGGTATGGCTACACCTTC
CDR3aa: CASSPGQGYGYTF

d_gene: -
j_gene: TRBJ1-3
v_gene: TRBV19
len: 16
CDR3nt: TGTGCCAGTAGTATAGCCCTGGACAGTTCTGGAAACACCATATATTTT
CDR3aa: CASSIALDSSGNTIYF

d_gene: -
j_gene: TRBJ2-7
v_gene: TRBV28
len: 14
CDR3nt: TGTGCCTGCCACCCCGGGACACTAAGCTACGAGCAGTACTTC
CDR3aa: CACHPGTLSYEQYF

d_gene: TRBD1
j_gene: TRBJ1-2
v_gene: TRBV28
len: 15
CDR3nt: TGTGCCAGCAGTCCCCCAGGGACAGGGGCGGGTGGCTACACCTTC
CDR3aa: CASSPPGTGAGGYTF

d_gene: -
j_gene: TRBJ2-1
v_gene: TRBV4-1
len: 15
CDR3nt: TGCGCCAGCAGCCATTTCCGGGACTCCTACAATGAGCAGTTCTTC
CDR3aa: CASSHFRDSYNEQFF

d_gene: TRBD1
j_gene: TRBJ2-7
v_gene: TRBV28
len: 15
CDR3nt: TGTGCCAGCAGTCTCCCGGGACAGGGATTCTACGAGCAGTACTTC
CDR3aa: CASSLPGQGFYEQYF

d_gene: -
j_gene: TRBJ2-3
v_gene: TRBV19
len: 14
CDR3nt: TGTGCCAGTAGTTTTGCAGCGGGCACAGATACGCAGTATTTT
CDR3aa: CASSFAAGTDTQYF

d_gene: -
j_gene: TRBJ2-7
v_gene: TRBV29-1
len: 13
CDR3nt: TGCAGCGTGGGGGACGGACAGTCCTACGAGCAGTACTTC
CDR3aa: CSVGDGQSYEQYF

d_gene: -
j_gene: TRBJ1-2
v_gene: TRBV27
len: 13
CDR3nt: TGTGCCAGCAGTTTGACAGGCAACTATGGCTACACCTTC
CDR3aa: CASSLTGNYGYTF

d_gene: -
j_gene: TRBJ2-3
v_gene: TRBV6-5
len: 15
CDR3nt: TGTGCCAGCAGCCCAACTAGCCCTAGCACAGATACGCAGTATTTT
CDR3aa: CASSPTSPSTDTQYF

d_gene: -
j_gene: TRBJ2-3
v_gene: TRBV27
len: 14
CDR3nt: TGTGCCAGCAGTTCCCGACTAATCACAGATACGCAGTATTTT
CDR3aa: CASSSRLITDTQYF

d_gene: -
j_gene: TRBJ2-3
v_gene: TRBV21-1
len: 17
CDR3nt: TGTGCCAGCAGCAAAGAGGGACTAGCGGGGGGCACAGATACGCAGTATTTT
CDR3aa: CASSKEGLAGGTDTQYF

d_gene: TRBD2
j_gene: TRBJ2-7
v_gene: TRBV6-5
len: 15
CDR3nt: TGTGCCAGCAGAGTTAGCGGGACTTCCACATACGAGCAGTACTTC
CDR3aa: CASRVSGTSTYEQYF

d_gene: -
j_gene: TRBJ1-1
v_gene: TRBV5-4
len: 15
CDR3nt: TGTGCCAGCAGCTTGCAGGAACACTTGAACACTGAAGCTTTCTTT
CDR3aa: CASSLQEHLNTEAFF

d_gene: TRBD1
j_gene: TRBJ2-3
v_gene: TRBV6-1
len: 14
CDR3nt: TGTGCCAGCAGTGTCCGGGACAGGGGTGATACGCAGTATTTT
CDR3aa: CASSVRDRGDTQYF

d_gene: -
j_gene: TRBJ1-1
v_gene: TRBV11-3
len: 12
CDR3nt: TGTGCCAGCAGCTTTAGGGGGTCGGGAGCTTTCTTT
CDR3aa: CASSFRGSGAFF

d_gene: TRBD1
j_gene: TRBJ2-2
v_gene: TRBV28
len: 15
CDR3nt: TGTGCCAGCACCATACGGACAGGGAACACCGGGGAGCTGTTTTTT
CDR3aa: CASTIRTGNTGELFF

d_gene: TRBD1
j_gene: TRBJ1-6
v_gene: TRBV9
len: 15
CDR3nt: TGTGCCAGCAGCACGTACAGGGGAGGCAATTCACCCCTCCACTTT
CDR3aa: CASSTYRGGNSPLHF

d_gene: -
j_gene: TRBJ2-2
v_gene: TRBV12-5
len: 17
CDR3nt: TGTGCTAGTGGTTTGGTTAGCGGAGGGGCCTTCCCCGGGGAGCTGTTTTTT
CDR3aa: CASGLVSGGAFPGELFF

d_gene: -
j_gene: TRBJ1-3
v_gene: TRBV2
len: 15
CDR3nt: TGTGCCAGCAGTCAGTCCACCATCTCTGGAAACACCATATATTTT
CDR3aa: CASSQSTISGNTIYF

d_gene: TRBD2
j_gene: TRBJ2-1
v_gene: TRBV9
len: 18
CDR3nt: TGTGCCAGCAGCCAGACCAGCGGGGGGGCTAGCTCCTACAATGAGCAGTTCTTC
CDR3aa: CASSQTSGGASSYNEQFF

d_gene: TRBD1
j_gene: TRBJ1-1
v_gene: TRBV7-2
len: 14
CDR3nt: TGTGCCAGCAGCTTAGTCCGGGCAGGGGGGGAAGCTTTCTTT
CDR3aa: CASSLVRAGGEAFF

d_gene: TRBD1
j_gene: TRBJ1-5
v_gene: TRBV28
len: 17
CDR3nt: TGTGCCAGCAGCGGGACAGGGGGCATTTTTGGCAATCAGCCCCAGCATTTT
CDR3aa: CASSGTGGIFGNQPQHF

d_gene: -
j_gene: TRBJ2-5
v_gene: TRBV6-5
len: 11
CDR3nt: TGTGCCAGCAGGGACAGAGAGACCCAGTACTTC
CDR3aa: CASRDRETQYF

d_gene: TRBD2
j_gene: TRBJ2-1
v_gene: TRBV29-1
len: 14
CDR3nt: TGCAGCGTTAAGCGGGGGGGCAATGACAATGAGCAGTTCTTC
CDR3aa: CSVKRGGNDNEQFF

d_gene: TRBD1
j_gene: TRBJ2-2
v_gene: TRBV5-5
len: 16
CDR3nt: TGTGCCAGCAGCTTGGGGTGGACAGGGGGCATCGGGGAGCTGTTTTTT
CDR3aa: CASSLGWTGGIGELFF

d_gene: -
j_gene: TRBJ1-1
v_gene: TRBV6-5
len: 15
CDR3nt: TGTGCCAGCAGTTACTCACAGGGATTAGGGACTGAAGCTTTCTTT
CDR3aa: CASSYSQGLGTEAFF

d_gene: TRBD1
j_gene: TRBJ1-2
v_gene: TRBV4-1
len: 16
CDR3nt: TGCGCCAGCAGCCAAGATGTCACAGGGGGCCTCTATGGCTACACCTTC
CDR3aa: CASSQDVTGGLYGYTF